Below are 28 T cell receptor beta chains sequenced from a single sample in a study of monozygotic twins with inflammatory bowel disease. For each CDR3 protein, TCRdb gives one entry from its re-call of the 5' RACE reads, without DNA. The sample table includes roughly 100,000 distinct CDR3 sequences. The sample was blood. These receptors were taken from a human donor with ulcerative colitis or Crohn's disease, or a healthy co-twin of an affected twin (not recorded which).

The chain employs TRBV7-9 and TRBJ1-2; the TRBD1 assignment by TCRdb is unverifiable without DNA. The germline CDR1 and CDR2 sequences are SEHNR and FQNEAQ (reference sequence). The CDR3 spans 12 residues. The CDR3 spells CASRGQFTLLTF.

The V and J genes are TRBV20-1 and TRBJ1-1; the D gene TCRdb calls, TRBD1, cannot be checked with no DNA. Germline lookup yields CDR1 DFQATT and CDR2 SNEGSKA (reference sequence). The CDR3 consists of 13 residues. CDR3 sequence: CSARGAGAFVAFF.

V and J are TRBV20-1 and TRBJ1-5. CDR3 length equals 11 residues. Germline assignment: CDR1 DFQATT and CDR2 SNEGSKA (reference sequence). The CDR3 reads CSARDNQPQHF.

CDR3 sequence reads: CASGDRSPLTQYF. J is TRBJ2-5 and V is TRBV27; TCRdb lists TRBD1, though no DNA is available to test this call. This CDR3 has 13 amino acids. CDR1 is MNHEY and CDR2 is SMNVEV in the germline V gene (reference sequence).

The chain links TRBV20-1 to TRBJ2-2; TCRdb gives TRBD1 as the D gene, but with no DNA this cannot be confirmed. The CDR3 runs 15 residues. Germline V gives CDR1 DFQATT, CDR2 SNEGSKA (reference sequence). The chain's CDR3 is CSALDLGGQSGELFF.

The gene calls are TRBV20-1 and TRBJ1-1; TCRdb names TRBD1, which stays unverified in the absence of DNA. The CDR3 loop spans 16 amino acids. Germline CDR1 reads DFQATT; CDR2 reads SNEGSKA (reference sequence). The chain's CDR3 is CSASDFLGTGGTEAFF.

CDR3 region: CASSALAEAKNIQYF. This sequence joins TRBV19 and TRBJ2-4; TCRdb outputs TRBD2, but without DNA this stays unchecked. Germline V gives CDR1 LNHDA, CDR2 SQIVND (reference sequence). The CDR3 spans 15 residues.

This chain connects TRBV7-2 to TRBJ2-4; no DNA is available, so the TRBD1 call from TCRdb remains unchecked. The CDR3 is 19 amino acids. Germline assignment: CDR1 SGHTA and CDR2 FQGNSA. The CDR3 is CASSPIRQGSPIAKNIQYF.

The rearrangement joins TRBV5-4 to TRBJ2-5; TCRdb designates TRBD2, a call that cannot be tested without DNA. This CDR3 spans 18 amino acids. Germline V gives CDR1 SGHNT, CDR2 YYREEE (reference sequence). The chain's CDR3 is CASSRPGDRREAGSAQYF. The complete variable domain, with remaining parts taken from reference TRBV5-4 and TRBJ2-5, reads ETGVTQSPTHLIKTRGQQVTLRCSSQSGHNTVSWYQQALGQGPQFIFQYYREEENGRGNFPPRFSGLQFPNYSSELNVNALELDDSALYLCASSRPGDRREAGSAQYFGPGTRLLVL.

This chain links TRBV7-2 with TRBJ2-2; TCRdb's D call, TRBD1, is unchecked because there is no DNA. CDR1 and CDR2 from the germline V gene are SGHTA and FQGNSA. The CDR3 consists of 16 residues. The chain's CDR3 is CASSLIGQGITGELFF.

V usage is TRBV4-3 and J usage is TRBJ2-5. This CDR3 comprises 12 residues. Germline V gene sequence: CDR1 LGHNA, CDR2 YSLEER. CDR3: CASSQDRGTQYF.

This chain uses TRBV4-3 with TRBJ2-3. The CDR3 contains 15 residues. Germline V gene data show CDR1 as LGHNA and CDR2 as YSLEER. The CDR3 sequence: CASSQRAWSTDTQYF.

The chain uses TRBV4-3 and TRBJ1-3; TCRdb picks TRBD1, but there is no DNA to check that call. The CDR3 runs 14 residues. Germline V gene sequence: CDR1 LGHNA, CDR2 YSLEER. The CDR3 sequence is CASSLGDPKDTIYF.

The rearrangement uses TRBV5-6 and TRBJ2-1. The CDR3 is 13 amino acids. CDR1 SGHDT and CDR2 YYEEEE come from the germline V gene. CDR3 protein: CASSLGTLNEQFF. The full variable domain, its missing parts supplied by reference TRBV5-6 and TRBJ2-1, is DAGVTQSPTHLIKTRGQQVTLRCSPKSGHDTVSWYQQALGQGPQFIFQYYEEEERQRGNFPDRFSGHQFPNYSSELNVNALLLGDSALYLCASSLGTLNEQFFGPGTRLTVL.

The chain recombines TRBV5-1 with TRBJ2-7. This CDR3 region has 14 residues. Germline V gene data show CDR1 as SGHRS and CDR2 as YFSETQ. CDR3 amino acids: CASSLVVQPYEQYF. Complete variable domain (other parts from reference TRBV5-1 and TRBJ2-7): KAGVTQTPRYLIKTRGQQVTLSCSPISGHRSVSWYQQTPGQGLQFLFEYFSETQRNKGNFPGRFSGRQFSNSRSEMNVSTLELGDSALYLCASSLVVQPYEQYFGPGTRLTVT.

The rearrangement links TRBV12-3 or TRBV12-4 to TRBJ2-7; TCRdb outputs TRBD2, but without DNA this stays unchecked. The CDR3 is 11 residues long. CDR3 sequence: CASSFGRAEYF.

The genes are TRBV7-9 and TRBJ2-7. The CDR3 extends over 14 amino acids. Germline V gives CDR1 SEHNR, CDR2 FQNEAQ (reference sequence). CDR3 sequence: CTSSLAYQAYEQYF.

V usage is TRBV21-1 and J usage is TRBJ1-6; TCRdb calls TRBD1, which cannot be checked without DNA. TRBV21-1 is termed a pseudogene. The CDR3 loop spans 15 amino acids. Here the CDR3 reads CASSNSGTGNSPLHF.

The chain links TRBV27 to TRBJ2-5; TCRdb's D call of TRBD1 is untestable without DNA. The CDR3 is 15 residues long. Germline V CDR1 and CDR2: MNHEY, SMNVEV (reference sequence). CDR3 region: CASSHRTVAAETQYF.

The gene calls are TRBV29-1 and TRBJ1-2. The CDR3 covers 13 residues. Germline CDR1 is SQVTM and CDR2 is ANQGSEA. CDR3 amino acids: CSVEARSNYGYTF.

The chain's CDR3 is CASSLSGSSDTQYF. The gene calls are TRBV7-8 and TRBJ2-3. The CDR3 runs to 14 residues. Germline V CDR1 and CDR2: SGHVS, FQNEAQ.

The chain combines TRBV12-3 or TRBV12-4 with TRBJ2-3; TCRdb reports TRBD2, a call that lacks DNA to check it against. The CDR3 loop spans 15 amino acids. CDR3 sequence reads: CASSGLAAISDTQYF.

The chain couples TRBV20-1 to TRBJ2-5; checking the TCRdb D call of TRBD2 is not possible without DNA. The germline V gene has CDR1 DFQATT and CDR2 SNEGSKA (reference sequence). The CDR3 extends over 15 amino acids. The CDR3 sequence is CSANSYSGSQETQYF.

V is TRBV10-3 and J is TRBJ2-7. This CDR3 is 18 amino acids long. Per germline, CDR1 ENHRY and CDR2 SYGVKD. The CDR3 here is CAIRDTAPHLPASYEQYF.

The J gene is TRBJ2-1, the V gene TRBV2; no DNA is available, so the TRBD2 call from TCRdb remains unchecked. Per the germline V gene, CDR1 is SNHLY and CDR2 is FYNNEI. The CDR3 is 15 amino acids. The CDR3 region is CASSAEGLAGRPQFF.

This chain joins TRBV4-2 and TRBJ2-7; the D call of TRBD1 rests on TCRdb alone, since no DNA is present to check it. The CDR3 totals 14 residues. Per germline, CDR1 LGHNA and CDR2 YNFKEQ. This CDR3 is CASSQEGQVLEQYF.

The chain has TRBV9 and TRBJ2-7; the D call of TRBD2 rests on TCRdb alone, since no DNA is present to check it. CDR3 size: 16 residues. Germline CDR1 SGDLS, CDR2 YYNGEE. CDR3 sequence reads: CASSVGLREGAYEQYF. Based on the CDR3 plus reference TRBV9 and TRBJ2-7, the full variable domain is DSGVTQTPKHLITATGQRVTLRCSPRSGDLSVYWYQQSLDQGLQFLIQYYNGEERAKGNILERFSAQQFPDLHSELNLSSLELGDSALYFCASSVGLREGAYEQYFGPGTRLTVT.

The chain uses TRBV27 and TRBJ2-3; the D gene TCRdb calls, TRBD2, cannot be checked with no DNA. Germline V gives CDR1 MNHEY, CDR2 SMNVEV (reference sequence). The CDR3 loop spans 15 amino acids. The chain's CDR3 is CASTPLAGGPDTQYF.